Shown below are 30 T cell receptor beta chains from a single sample sequenced in a study of OX40 agonist ivuxolimab in advanced cancers. Assay used: immunoSEQ multiplex PCR; TCRdb lists only in-frame clones, some missing. The profile shows just over 95,000 clones, roughly 88% of them singletons. This specimen consisted of CD4+ or CD8+ T cells sorted from blood, obtained in a trial of the OX40 agonist ivuxolimab. The receptors come from an adult with an advanced solid tumor such as melanoma, head and neck, liver or kidney cancer.

The V call is TRBV6-5, the J call TRBJ2-1; D call uncertain. The CDR3 sequence is 15 residues long. Looked up from germline, CDR1 is MNHEY and CDR2 is SVGAGI. V was shortened by 7 bases and J by 3 bases, with 16 bases between the two germline ends. In nucleotides, the CDR3 is TGTGCCAGCAAAACGACCAGCACATACTACAATGAGCAGTTCTTC. The encoded protein is CASKTTSTYYNEQFF.

DNA of the CDR3: TGTGCCAGCAGCAGATCAGGGAGGAATGGGATAGCCAAAAACATTCAGTACTTC. Its protein product is CASSRSGRNGIAKNIQYF. The chain carries TRBV7-2 and TRBJ2-4, with D perhaps TRBD2 (6 bases). Germline V lookup: CDR1 SGHTA, CDR2 FQGNSA. Deletions cut 5 bases from V and 0 bases from J, with 20 bases between. The CDR3 totals 18 residues.

V and J are TRBV10-3 and TRBJ2-1; the D is unclear. The CDR3 totals 13 residues. V lost 0 bases and J 6 bases, leaving 6 bases between the germline ends. Germline values: CDR1 ENHRY, CDR2 SYGVKD. CDR3 DNA sequence: TGTGCCATCAGTGAGTCGGGTGTCAATGAGCAGTTCTTC. Translation: CAISESGVNEQFF.

This chain links TRBV5-4 with TRBJ2-7; 10 bases are shared with TRBD2. The trim removed 5 bases at V and 5 bases at J, leaving 7 bases unmatched. Germline CDR1 and CDR2: SGHNT and YYREEE (reference sequence). The CDR3 consists of 14 residues. The CDR3 region is CASSIAGGWDEQYF. The DNA for the CDR3 is TGTGCCAGCAGTATAGCGGGAGGATGGGACGAGCAGTACTTC.

For this clone: Other nucleotide sequences in the sample specify the same CDR3. The chain couples TRBV7-3 to TRBJ2-5; D may match TRBD1 or TRBD2 (5 bases each). V was clipped by 2 bases and J by 4 bases, with 8 bases between them. CDR3 size: 13 residues. Germline V gene sequence: CDR1 SGHTA, CDR2 FQGTGA. CDR3 in DNA: TGTGCCAGCAGCTTATATGGGGGAGAGACCCAGTACTTC. Protein product: CASSLYGGETQYF.

V usage is TRBV28 and J usage is TRBJ2-7, with D hard to call. The V gene lost 5 bases and the J gene lost 3 bases, with 14 bases spanning the gap. This CDR3 is built from 14 residues. Germline V CDR1 and CDR2: MDHEN, SYDVKM. This CDR3 reads CASSPLPRHYEQYF. The DNA for the CDR3 is TGTGCCAGCAGTCCGTTACCTAGGCACTACGAGCAGTACTTC.

This clone was seen once. This chain uses TRBV6-5 with TRBJ2-5; no clear D gene. The CDR3 runs 15 residues. Per the germline V gene, CDR1 is MNHEY and CDR2 is SVGAGI. With 2 bases removed from V and 0 bases from J, the gap between germline ends came to 10 bases. In nucleotides, the CDR3 is TGTGCCAGCAGTTACCTCGGCAGTTACCAAGAGACCCAGTACTTC. Its protein is CASSYLGSYQETQYF.

The rearrangement links TRBV2 to TRBJ1-5; D not certain. The germline V gene encodes CDR1 SNHLY and CDR2 FYNNEI. Trimming shortened V by 1 base and J by 5 bases, and 9 bases separated the two germline ends. This CDR3 is built from 14 residues. The CDR3 sequence is CASSEVEGYQPQHF. Written as DNA, the CDR3 is TGTGCCAGCAGTGAAGTTGAGGGCTATCAGCCCCAGCATTTT. The full variable domain, completed using reference TRBV2 and TRBJ1-5, is EPEVTQTPSHQVTQMGQEVILRCVPISNHLYFYWYRQILGQKVEFLVSFYNNEISEKSEIFDDQFSVERPDGSNFTLKIRSTKLEDSAMYFCASSEVEGYQPQHFGDGTRLSIL.

This clone was detected only once. The rearrangement joins TRBV7-8 to TRBJ2-3, with TRBD1 identical over 7 bases. V shed 5 bases and J 2 bases; nucleotides not matched to a gene: 10. This CDR3 region has 16 residues. Germline lookup yields CDR1 SGHVS and CDR2 FQNEAQ. The chain's CDR3 is CASSPRRDSPTDTQYF. The CDR3 nucleotides read TGTGCCAGCAGCCCCCGCCGGGACAGCCCCACAGATACGCAGTATTTT.

This clone was seen only a few times. The chain is built from TRBV28 and TRBJ2-7; 13 positions agree with TRBD2. Trimming cost V 4 bases and J 0 bases; bases outside gene matches: 6. The CDR3 runs to 17 residues. Germline V gene sequence: CDR1 MDHEN, CDR2 SYDVKM. In nucleotides, the CDR3 is TGTGCCAGCAGTTCCCCCGGGACTAGCGGGATCTCCTACGAGCAGTACTTC. Its protein is CASSSPGTSGISYEQYF.

CDR3 sequence: CASSPRGGRIEAEAFF. The CDR3 nucleotides are TGTGCCAGCTCACCTCGTGGGGGGCGGATAGAGGCTGAAGCTTTCTTT. V usage is TRBV18 and J usage is TRBJ1-1, with D possibly matching TRBD1 (6 bases). The CDR3 covers 16 residues. Trimming left V 3 bases short and J 6 bases short, with 20 bases between. Germline values: CDR1 KGHSH, CDR2 LQKENI. Together with reference TRBV18 and TRBJ1-1, the CDR3 gives the full variable domain: NAGVMQNPRHLVRRRGQEARLRCSPMKGHSHVYWYRQLPEEGLKFMVYLQKENIIDESGMPKERFSAEFPKEGPSILRIQQVVRGDSAAYFCASSPRGGRIEAEAFFGQGTRLTVV.

This clone was seen only a few times. This chain links TRBV28 with TRBJ2-2; D is perhaps TRBD2 (7 bases). V lost 7 bases, J lost 2 bases, and 11 bases lay in between. The germline CDR1 and CDR2 sequences are MDHEN and SYDVKM. CDR3 length: 14 amino acids. The CDR3 region has the DNA TGTGCCAGCAAGAGGGGGGGAAACACCGGGGAGCTGTTTTTT. As protein: CASKRGGNTGELFF.

This sequence joins TRBV11-2 and TRBJ2-7; TRBD1 aligns across 8 bases. This CDR3 comprises 15 residues. V shed 5 bases, J shed 5 bases, and the junction held 11 bases outside the gene matches. CDR1 is SGHAT and CDR2 is FQNNGV in the germline V gene. The CDR3 DNA sequence: TGTGCCAGCAGCCCGCTGGGCGGACAGGGCCACGAGCAGTACTTC. Amino acid sequence: CASSPLGGQGHEQYF. Combining the CDR3 with reference TRBV11-2 and TRBJ2-7 gives the whole variable domain EAGVAQSPRYKIIEKRQSVAFWCNPISGHATLYWYQQILGQGPKLLIQFQNNGVVDDSQLPKDRFSAERLKGVDSTLKIQPAKLEDSAVYLCASSPLGGQGHEQYFGPGTRLTVT.

In DNA form, the CDR3 reads TGTGCCAGCTCACCTCGATCCGAGGATACGCAGTATTTT. It yields the protein CASSPRSEDTQYF. V gene TRBV18 combines with J gene TRBJ2-3; D is uncertain. Germline lookup yields CDR1 KGHSH and CDR2 LQKENI. The V and J ends lost 3 bases and 6 bases respectively, with 10 bases between them. The CDR3 is made up of 13 amino acids.

The chain combines TRBV11-2 with TRBJ2-1; 10 bases match TRBD2. This CDR3 comprises 17 residues. V lost 5 bases, J lost 0 bases, and 7 bases stayed unmatched. The V gene's germline CDR1 is SGHAT and CDR2 FQNNGV. The CDR3 DNA reads as TGTGCCAGCAGCCGGACAGGACTAGCGGACTCCTACAATGAGCAGTTCTTC. It translates to CASSRTGLADSYNEQFF.

The chain has TRBV7-2 and TRBJ2-3; D might be TRBD2 (6 bases). Trimming pared 6 bases from V and 1 base from J, leaving 14 bases between. Germline V lookup: CDR1 SGHTA, CDR2 FQGNSA. This CDR3 region has 15 residues. The CDR3 protein is CASSFSGTGTDTQYF. Written as DNA, the CDR3 is TGTGCCAGCAGTTTTAGCGGTACAGGCACAGATACGCAGTATTTT.

The chain is built from TRBV21-1 and TRBJ2-7; TRBD1, as called in the table, went unchecked against the DNA. TRBV21-1 is given as a pseudogene. The CDR3 spans 15 residues. The DNA for the CDR3 is TGTGCCAGCAGCAACCCCGGGACAGCCTCCTACGAGCAGTACTTC. Its translation is CASSNPGTASYEQYF.

V gene TRBV30 combines with J gene TRBJ2-5; D possibly corresponds to TRBD2 (5 bases). The last part of the DNA fits TRBJ2-7 better; the J call may be wrong. CDR1 is GTSNPN and CDR2 is SVGIG in the germline V gene (reference sequence). The CDR3 spans 13 residues. DNA for the CDR3: TGTGCCTGGACAACACCGGGAAGGTACGAGCAGTACTTC. This codes for CAWTTPGRYEQYF.

The chain employs TRBV5-1 and TRBJ2-5; D uncertain. CDR1 and CDR2 from the germline V gene are SGHRS and YFSETQ. V gave up 3 bases and J gave up 1 base, with 7 bases separating them. This CDR3 region has 13 residues. The CDR3 sequence: CASSSGTQETQYF. The CDR3 DNA sequence: TGCGCCAGCAGCTCGGGTACCCAAGAGACCCAGTACTTC.

This clone was recorded once. The chain employs TRBV7-6 and TRBJ2-2; the match to TRBD1 covers 10 bases. Germline CDR1 reads SGHVS; CDR2 reads FNYEAQ. This CDR3 region has 17 residues. Unmatched junction bases numbered 8, after V lost 1 base and J lost 6 bases. CDR3 amino acids: CASSLVLRDRGSGELFF. DNA for the CDR3: TGTGCCAGCAGCTTAGTCCTCCGGGACAGGGGCTCCGGGGAGCTGTTTTTT.

This chain connects TRBV10-3 to TRBJ2-1, with D uncertain. Germline values: CDR1 ENHRY, CDR2 SYGVKD. V lost 4 bases and J 0 bases, leaving 25 bases between the germline ends. CDR3 length: 20 amino acids. The CDR3 protein is CAISGLVLAARSSSYNEQFF. DNA of the CDR3: TGTGCCATCAGTGGATTAGTCCTGGCCGCGCGATCGAGCTCCTACAATGAGCAGTTCTTC.

As to this clone: One end of the junction is discordant with germline, which a read error may explain. This chain uses TRBV6-1 with TRBJ2-5; possible D gene TRBD2, 6 bases. Per germline, CDR1 MNHNS and CDR2 SASEGT. The CDR3 has 11 residues. The CDR3 region is CASSEVGLTHF. CDR3 nucleotides: TGTGCCAGCAGTGAGGTCGGACTAACGCACTTC.

The V and J genes are TRBV6-4 and TRBJ2-5; D unclear. The ends were cut back, 5 bases at V and 4 bases at J, with 11 bases in the middle. Germline CDR1 MRHNA, CDR2 SNTAGT. CDR3 length equals 13 residues. CDR3 DNA sequence: TGTGCCAGCAGTCGCTCATGGGGAGAGACCCAGTACTTC. Translating gives CASSRSWGETQYF.

The chain combines TRBV7-9 with TRBJ2-3; D is perhaps TRBD2 (6 bases). V lost 2 bases and J 2 bases, leaving 11 bases between the germline ends. This CDR3 contains 15 residues. The germline gives CDR1 SEHNR, CDR2 FQNEAQ (reference sequence). The CDR3 sequence is CASSLMTGVTDTQYF. The CDR3 bases are TGTGCCAGCAGCTTAATGACGGGAGTCACAGATACGCAGTATTTT.

The chain combines TRBV6-5 with TRBJ2-7; unclear D gene. CDR3 length: 10 residues. Deletions cut 6 bases from V and 4 bases from J, with 4 bases between. Germline lookup yields CDR1 MNHEY and CDR2 SVGAGI. The CDR3: CASSPYEQYF. In DNA, the CDR3 is TGTGCCAGCAGCCCTTACGAGCAGTACTTC.

The gene calls are TRBV27 and TRBJ1-5; D call uncertain. This CDR3 comprises 11 residues. V dropped 8 bases and J dropped 6 bases, with 8 bases sitting between them. The germline V gene has CDR1 MNHEY and CDR2 SMNVEV (reference sequence). The CDR3 bases are TGTGCCAGCGGCTGGGGTCAGCCCCAGCATTTT. This encodes CASGWGQPQHF.

The chain has TRBV28 and TRBJ2-1, with 11 bases identical to TRBD2. Germline-derived CDR1 and CDR2 are MDHEN and SYDVKM. V shed 3 bases, J shed 6 bases, and the junction held 4 bases outside the gene matches. The CDR3 runs to 15 residues. The CDR3 coding sequence is TGTGCCAGCAGTTTTTTGCTAGCGGGGGGCAATGAGCAGTTCTTC. It translates to CASSFLLAGGNEQFF.

The V gene is TRBV6-5, the J gene TRBJ1-1; possible D gene TRBD1, 5 bases. The V gene's germline CDR1 is MNHEY and CDR2 SVGAGI. Trimming removed 0 bases at V and 4 bases at J, with 9 bases between. This CDR3 spans 14 amino acids. CDR3 protein: CASSYSGQGTEAFF. CDR3 DNA: TGTGCCAGCAGTTACTCTGGGCAGGGCACTGAAGCTTTCTTT.

The chain has TRBV27 and TRBJ1-2, with 9 bases fitting TRBD1. The CDR3 has 13 amino acids. Trimming at V came to 8 bases and at J to 4 bases, leaving 5 bases not matched to a gene. Per germline, CDR1 MNHEY and CDR2 SMNVEV (reference sequence). The CDR3 sequence is CASGRTGVYGYTF. As DNA, the CDR3 is TGTGCCAGCGGCCGGACAGGGGTCTATGGCTACACCTTC.

The chain employs TRBV19 and TRBJ1-2; D is unresolved. The ends were cut back, 7 bases at V and 12 bases at J, with 9 bases in the middle. Germline V CDR1 and CDR2: LNHDA, SQIVND (reference sequence). This CDR3 contains 9 residues. The CDR3 here is CASNGCDTF. In DNA, the CDR3 is TGTGCCAGTAATGGGTGCGACACCTTC.